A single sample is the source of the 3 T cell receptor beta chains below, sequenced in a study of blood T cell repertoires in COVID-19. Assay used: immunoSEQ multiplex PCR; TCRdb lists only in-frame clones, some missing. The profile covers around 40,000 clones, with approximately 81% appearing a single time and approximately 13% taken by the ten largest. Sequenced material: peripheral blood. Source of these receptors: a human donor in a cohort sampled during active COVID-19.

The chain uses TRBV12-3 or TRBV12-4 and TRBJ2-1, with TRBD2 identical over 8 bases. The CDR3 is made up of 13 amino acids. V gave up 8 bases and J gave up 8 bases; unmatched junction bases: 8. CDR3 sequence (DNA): TGTGCCAGCCGACGGGGGGGAGGGGATGAGCAGTTCTTC. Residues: CASRRGGGDEQFF.

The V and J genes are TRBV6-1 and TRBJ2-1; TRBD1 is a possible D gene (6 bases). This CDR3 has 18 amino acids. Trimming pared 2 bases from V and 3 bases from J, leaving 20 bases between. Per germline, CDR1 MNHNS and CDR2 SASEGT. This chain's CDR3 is CASSERFVGRGLYNEQFF. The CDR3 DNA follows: TGTGCCAGCAGTGAAAGGTTTGTTGGCAGGGGCCTCTACAATGAGCAGTTCTTC.

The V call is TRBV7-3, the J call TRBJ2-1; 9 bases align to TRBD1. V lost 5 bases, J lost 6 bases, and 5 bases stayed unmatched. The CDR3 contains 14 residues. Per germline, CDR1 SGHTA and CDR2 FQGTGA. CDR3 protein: CASSPGTGRNEQFF. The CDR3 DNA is TGTGCCAGCAGCCCGGGGACAGGGCGCAATGAGCAGTTCTTC.